Below, 18 T cell receptor beta chains from the same sample are listed, as sequenced in a study of T cells in Graves' hyperthyroidism and ophthalmopathy. RNA transcripts served as the template for amplifying TCR beta CDR3 regions. With the HTBI primer set, the TCR CDR3 went through a first round of RT-PCR. TCRdb independently ran MiXCR on the multiplex PCR reads; one entry per CDR3 protein. The repertoire has fewer than 750,000 distinct CDR3 sequences, around 13% of them found once; the top ten carry under 15%. The specimen was blood. The origin of the receptors is a woman between 45 and 60 years old with Graves' ophthalmopathy.

This clonotype was counted ten times or more. The chain combines TRBV28 with TRBJ1-4, with D possibly matching TRBD1 (6 bases). CDR3 length: 17 residues. Germline V lookup: CDR1 MDHEN, CDR2 SYDVKM. The V gene lost 6 bases and the J gene lost 0 bases, with 17 bases spanning the gap. The DNA of the CDR3 is TGTGCCAGCAGCCCAGATCGGGACATCGCAACTAATGAAAAACTGTTTTTT. Amino acids: CASSPDRDIATNEKLFF.

This clonotype showed up many times. This sequence joins TRBV20-1 and TRBJ2-3; D not certain. The CDR3 contains 13 residues. Germline loops: CDR1 DFQATT, CDR2 SNEGSKA (reference sequence). The ends were cut back, 3 bases at V and 4 bases at J, with 11 bases in the middle. The CDR3 DNA reads TGCAGTGCTAGTAGCACAGCCGCAGATACGCAGTATTTT. Amino acid sequence: CSASSTAADTQYF.

This clonotype appeared a few times. This sequence joins TRBV28 and TRBJ1-4; 8 positions match TRBD1. CDR3 size: 14 residues. The V gene's germline CDR1 is MDHEN and CDR2 SYDVKM. The junction had 2 bases not matched to a gene; V was cut back by 1 base and J by 7 bases. The CDR3 coding sequence is TGTGCCAGCAGTTTATCGGGACAGGCTGAAAAACTGTTTTTT. Translation gives CASSLSGQAEKLFF.

The chain is built from TRBV3-1 and TRBJ2-1; tentatively, D is TRBD2 (5 bases). Trimming cost V 4 bases and J 1 base, with 11 bases left between them. The CDR3 covers 15 residues. Germline V gives CDR1 LGHDT, CDR2 YNNKEL (reference sequence). CDR3 coding DNA: TGTGCCAGCAGCCGAGCGGTTAATTCCTACAATGAGCAGTTCTTC. Protein: CASSRAVNSYNEQFF.

A remark on this clonotype: A read error may explain this, as a much larger clone is one base away. The rearrangement joins TRBV28 to TRBJ1-2; 9 nucleotides line up with TRBD1. CDR1 is MDHEN and CDR2 is SYDVKM in the germline V gene. The CDR3 is 14 residues long. The CDR3 is CAGSGTGIVRGYTF. CDR3 in DNA: TGTGCCGGCAGTGGGACAGGGATCGTACGGGGCTACACCTTC.

Ten or more counts support this clonotype. The chain carries TRBV6-1 and TRBJ2-7; TRBD1 agrees at 10 bases. With V trimmed by 5 bases and J by 2 bases, 6 bases remained unmatched. The CDR3 consists of 15 residues. CDR1 and CDR2 (germline): MNHNS, SASEGT. DNA of the CDR3: TGTGCCAGCAGTCCGCGACAGGGGGCGGCCTACGAGCAGTACTTC. Encoded protein: CASSPRQGAAYEQYF.

This clonotype was counted at least ten times. The CDR3 spells CASSLKGATEQFF. CDR3 bases: TGTGCCAGCAGCTTGAAGGGGGCAACTGAGCAGTTCTTC. V gene TRBV7-2 combines with J gene TRBJ2-1; 7 nucleotides agree with TRBD1. Germline loops: CDR1 SGHTA, CDR2 FQGNSA. V lost 3 bases and J lost 9; bases outside the gene matches: 5. The CDR3 is 13 amino acids.

This clonotype showed up just a few times. The gene calls are TRBV6-5 and TRBJ1-1; unclear D gene. Trimming took off 2 bases at V and 0 bases at J, with 16 bases between the two ends. The CDR3 covers 17 residues. The germline CDR1 and CDR2 sequences are MNHEY and SVGAGI. The CDR3 loop reads CASSYTGVGWVNTEAFF. In nucleotides, the CDR3 is TGTGCCAGCAGTTACACGGGAGTGGGTTGGGTGAACACTGAAGCTTTCTTT.

V is TRBV5-1 and J is TRBJ2-3; possibly TRBD1 for D (6 bases). Trimming left V 4 bases short and J 6 bases short, with 18 bases between. Germline lookup yields CDR1 SGHRS and CDR2 YFSETQ. This CDR3 is built from 15 residues. CDR3 nucleotide sequence: TGCGCCAGCAGCCAACAGGGACAAAGTGGGGATACGCAGTATTTT. Its translation: CASSQQGQSGDTQYF.

Only a few counts were recorded for this clonotype. The rearrangement uses TRBV28 and TRBJ1-5; a weak D match, TRBD1 (6 bases). The CDR3 loop spans 18 amino acids. Germline values: CDR1 MDHEN, CDR2 SYDVKM. The V end lost 6 bases, the J end lost 0 bases, and 21 bases lay between the germline ends. The CDR3, as DNA: TGTGCCAGCAGAGATCCGGGACAAGGGTTATATAGCAATCAGCCCCAGCATTTT. Encoded protein: CASRDPGQGLYSNQPQHF. Looking up the rest from reference TRBV28 and TRBJ1-5 gives the full variable domain: DVKVTQSSRYLVKRTGEKVFLECVQDMDHENMFWYRQDPGLGLRLIYFSYDVKMKEKGDIPEGYSVSREKKERFSLILESASTNQTSMYLCASRDPGQGLYSNQPQHFGDGTRLSIL.

This clonotype was counted ten times or more. J is TRBJ2-1 and V is TRBV12-5, with 11 bases identical to TRBD2. J was trimmed by 3 bases and V by 2 bases; bases with no gene match: 3. Germline values: CDR1 LGHNT, CDR2 FRNRAP. The CDR3 has 16 residues. CDR3: CASGLRLAGSYNEQFF. Here the CDR3 DNA reads TGTGCTAGTGGTTTGAGACTAGCGGGAAGCTACAATGAGCAGTTCTTC. Combining the CDR3 with reference TRBV12-5 and TRBJ2-1 gives the whole variable domain DARVTQTPRHKVTEMGQEVTMRCQPILGHNTVFWYRQTMMQGLELLAYFRNRAPLDDSGMPKDRFSAEMPDATLATLKIQPSEPRDSAVYFCASGLRLAGSYNEQFFGPGTRLTVL.

The gene calls are TRBV7-9 and TRBJ1-2; D ambiguous. CDR3 length: 14 residues. Looked up from germline, CDR1 is SEHNR and CDR2 is FQNEAQ (reference sequence). The germline V and J ends were trimmed by 5 bases and 3 bases, with 13 bases remaining between them. The CDR3 here is CASSHESKYYGYTF. CDR3 in DNA: TGTGCCAGCAGCCACGAATCAAAATACTATGGCTACACCTTC.

This sequence joins TRBV15 and TRBJ2-1, with 11 nucleotides matching TRBD2. In germline, CDR1 is LNHNV, CDR2 YYDKDF (reference sequence). Unmatched junction bases numbered 13, after V lost 0 bases and J lost 9 bases. This CDR3 spans 18 amino acids. In nucleotides, the CDR3 is TGTGCCACCAGCAGAGATATCTTAGCGGGAGGGCCCGGCAGTGAGCAGTTCTTC. Protein: CATSRDILAGGPGSEQFF.

This clonotype turned up a few times. This chain links TRBV28 with TRBJ2-3, with D uncertain. Trimming took 5 bases from V and 2 from J, leaving 8 bases between them. This CDR3 is built from 13 residues. Germline assignment: CDR1 MDHEN and CDR2 SYDVKM. The CDR3 reads CASSPIATDTQYF. The CDR3 bases are TGTGCCAGCAGTCCGATTGCCACAGATACGCAGTATTTT.

This chain connects TRBV20-1 to TRBJ1-5, with D perhaps TRBD1 (5 bases). V was pared by 6 bases and J by 1 base, with 13 bases between. Looked up from germline, CDR1 is DFQATT and CDR2 is SNEGSKA (reference sequence). The length of the CDR3 is 14 residues. In nucleotides, the CDR3 is TGCAGTGCCAGGACGACAGAAAGCAATCAGCCCCAGCATTTT. Translating it yields CSARTTESNQPQHF.

At least ten counts were recorded for this clonotype. V and J are TRBV12-3 or TRBV12-4 and TRBJ1-2, with a weak D call TRBD1 (6 bases). Trimming left V 2 bases short and J 5 bases short, with 12 bases between. The CDR3 consists of 14 residues. As DNA, the CDR3 is TGTGCCAGCAGTTTACGGGGGCTTTGGTATGGCTACACCTTC. It encodes CASSLRGLWYGYTF.

This clonotype was recorded at least ten times. The chain links TRBV7-2 to TRBJ2-7; 12 bases fit TRBD2. V gave up 4 bases and J gave up 0 bases; unmatched junction bases: 10. Germline lookup yields CDR1 SGHTA and CDR2 FQGNSA. The CDR3 sequence is 18 residues long. The CDR3 DNA reads as TGTGCCAGCAGCTACGGACTAGCGGGACATCCTCACTCCTACGAGCAGTACTTC. It is translated as CASSYGLAGHPHSYEQYF.

This clonotype was counted at least ten times. The junction departs from the called germline gene at one end, perhaps through a read error. The genes are TRBV11-2 and TRBJ2-4, with D perhaps matching TRBD2 (7 bases). This CDR3 has 15 residues. Germline lookup yields CDR1 SGHAT and CDR2 FQNNGV. The CDR3 nucleotides are TGTGCCAGCCGCTTGGGGGGGCGAGCCAAAAACATTCAGTACTTC. Translating gives CASRLGGRAKNIQYF.